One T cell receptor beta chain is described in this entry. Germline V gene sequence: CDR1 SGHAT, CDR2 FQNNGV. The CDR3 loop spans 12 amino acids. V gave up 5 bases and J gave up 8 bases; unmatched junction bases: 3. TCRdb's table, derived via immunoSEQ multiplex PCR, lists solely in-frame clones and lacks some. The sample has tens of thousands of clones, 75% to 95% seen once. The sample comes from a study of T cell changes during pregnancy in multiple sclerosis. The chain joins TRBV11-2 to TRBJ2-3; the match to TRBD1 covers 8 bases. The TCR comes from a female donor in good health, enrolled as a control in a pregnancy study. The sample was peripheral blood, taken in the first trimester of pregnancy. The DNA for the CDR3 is TGTGCCAGCAGCCCAGGACAGGGTACGCAGTATTTT. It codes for CASSPGQGTQYF.